Following are 18 T cell receptor beta chains from one sample sequenced in a study of blood T cell repertoires in COVID-19. The protocol was immunoSEQ multiplex PCR, while the TCRdb copy is restricted to in-frame clones and leaves out a portion. The sample has roughly 62,000 clones, about 87% seen once. The sample taken for sequencing was peripheral blood. These TCRs come from a human donor with active COVID-19. The donor label of this sample is uncertain.

CDR3 sequence (DNA): TGTGCCAGCAGTTCCGGCACTAGCCCCGGGGAGCTGTTTTTT. Its protein is CASSSGTSPGELFF. The V and J genes are TRBV2 and TRBJ2-2; maybe TRBD2 (6 bases). The V gene lost 5 bases and the J gene lost 6 bases, with 13 bases spanning the gap. Germline CDR1 SNHLY, CDR2 FYNNEI. The CDR3 covers 14 residues.

The chain links TRBV6-2 or TRBV6-3 to TRBJ1-4, with TRBD1 matching 8 bases. The germline V gene encodes CDR1 MNHEY and CDR2 SVGEGT. V lost 6 bases to trimming and J lost 6 bases; unmatched junction nucleotides: 9. The CDR3 length is 15 residues. CDR3: CASSPDGTGHEKLFF. In DNA form, the CDR3 reads TGTGCCAGCAGCCCCGACGGGACAGGTCATGAAAAACTGTTTTTT.

The chain joins TRBV7-9 to TRBJ2-5; TRBD2 matches at 8 bases. CDR3 length: 16 amino acids. The germline CDR1 and CDR2 sequences are SEHNR and FQNEAQ (reference sequence). With 4 bases clipped from V and 7 bases from J, the junction kept 14 bases outside the gene matches. The CDR3 region has the DNA TGTGCCAGCAGCTCCTCAGCGGGGGTACCAGGGTGGACCCAGTACTTC. Translating gives CASSSSAGVPGWTQYF.

V and J are TRBV6-7 and TRBJ2-7, with D possibly TRBD1 on 6 matching bases. TRBV6-7 qualifies as an ORF whose function is uncertain. The CDR3 contains 13 residues. Deletions cut 9 bases from V and 7 bases from J, with 19 bases between. The CDR3 sequence is CARGTLPGWEQYF. The CDR3 nucleotides read TGTGCCAGAGGGACACTCCCTGGATGGGAGCAGTACTTC.

The chain recombines TRBV28 with TRBJ1-1; TRBD1 matches at 9 bases. The germline V gene has CDR1 MDHEN and CDR2 SYDVKM. The CDR3 spans 15 residues. J lost 4 bases, V lost 6 bases, and 9 bases had no gene match. This CDR3 reads CASRGGGQGFTEAFF. CDR3 in DNA: TGTGCCAGCAGGGGGGGAGGACAGGGGTTCACTGAAGCTTTCTTT.

Only a few counts were recorded for this clone. The genes are TRBV6-4 and TRBJ2-1; TRBD1 agrees at 9 bases. Germline CDR1 is MRHNA and CDR2 is SNTAGT. The V gene end was trimmed by 10 bases and the J gene end by 9 bases; junction bases not matched to a gene: 13. This CDR3 has 14 residues. The CDR3 sequence: CATAPGQGGSEQFF. CDR3 sequence (DNA): TGTGCCACCGCCCCGGGACAGGGTGGGTCTGAGCAGTTCTTC.

This chain uses TRBV6-5 with TRBJ2-2, with D possibly TRBD2 on 5 matching bases. The germline V and J ends were trimmed by 4 bases and 7 bases, with 19 bases remaining between them. The CDR3 is made up of 16 amino acids. The germline CDR1 and CDR2 sequences are MNHEY and SVGAGI. CDR3 in amino acids: CASSSLLGRSGGELFF. The CDR3 nucleotides read TGTGCCAGCAGTTCCTTACTAGGAAGAAGTGGCGGGGAGCTGTTTTTT.

The chain employs TRBV19 and TRBJ2-4; possible D gene TRBD1, 6 bases. Germline V CDR1 and CDR2: LNHDA, SQIVND (reference sequence). V gave up 5 bases and J gave up 0 bases, with 14 bases separating them. This CDR3 has 16 amino acids. Written as DNA, the CDR3 is TGTGCCAGTAGTCCATCAGGGGAACTAGCCAAAAACATTCAGTACTTC. The encoded protein is CASSPSGELAKNIQYF.

The rearrangement uses TRBV4-3 and TRBJ1-6; D unresolved. The ends were cut back, 0 bases at V and 3 bases at J, with 3 bases in the middle. Germline values: CDR1 LGHNA, CDR2 YSLEER. The CDR3 extends over 14 amino acids. CDR3 bases: TGCGCCAGCAGCCAAGATCTCTATAATTCACCCCTCCACTTT. Its protein is CASSQDLYNSPLHF.

This sequence joins TRBV27 and TRBJ2-7, with D maybe TRBD2 (5 bases). The CDR3 totals 11 residues. CDR1 and CDR2 from the germline V gene are MNHEY and SMNVEV (reference sequence). V was trimmed by 7 bases and J by 9 bases, leaving 13 bases between them. The CDR3 spells CASTRAGVQYF. The CDR3 nucleotides read TGTGCCAGCACTCGAGCCGGGGTGCAGTACTTC.

The chain employs TRBV6-5 and TRBJ2-1; 8 bases are shared with TRBD2. V shed 9 bases and J 9 bases; nucleotides not matched to a gene: 16. Germline CDR1 MNHEY, CDR2 SVGAGI. The CDR3 loop spans 15 amino acids. CDR3 sequence reads: CASTPGTSHVGEQFF. In DNA form, the CDR3 reads TGTGCCAGTACCCCCGGGACTAGTCACGTAGGTGAGCAGTTCTTC.

A few counts support this clone. CDR3 nucleotides: TGTGCCAGCAGCCGTCCCGGGACTAGCGGGAGGCCGGTAGATACGCAGTATTTT. Amino acids: CASSRPGTSGRPVDTQYF. The J gene is TRBJ2-3, the V gene TRBV7-2, with TRBD2 matching over 15 bases. CDR1 is SGHTA, CDR2 FQGNSA, per germline. There are 18 residues in the CDR3. V gave up 5 bases and J gave up 5 bases; unmatched junction bases: 11.

The chain joins TRBV5-1 to TRBJ1-5; D remains ambiguous. This CDR3 is built from 14 residues. Germline loops: CDR1 SGHRS, CDR2 YFSETQ. V was clipped by 4 bases and J by 3 bases, with 11 bases between them. CDR3 residues: CASSPGGDNQPQHF. The CDR3 DNA is TGCGCCAGCAGCCCCGGCGGAGACAATCAGCCCCAGCATTTT.

The V and J genes are TRBV19 and TRBJ1-2; 10 bases line up with TRBD1. CDR3 length: 18 residues. Germline loops: CDR1 LNHDA, CDR2 SQIVND (reference sequence). With V trimmed by 8 bases and J by 4 bases, 19 bases remained unmatched. The CDR3 DNA follows: TGTGCCAGTGCTTATATTGGGACAGGGGAAGTCCAGAGCTATGGCTACACCTTC. Translation gives CASAYIGTGEVQSYGYTF. Full variable domain (rest looked up from reference TRBV19 and TRBJ1-2): DGGITQSPKYLFRKEGQNVTLSCEQNLNHDAMYWYRQDPGQGLRLIYYSQIVNDFQKGDIAEGYSVSREKKESFPLTVTSAQKNPTAFYLCASAYIGTGEVQSYGYTFGSGTRLTVV.

The chain couples TRBV9 to TRBJ1-2; D is uncertain. CDR3 length: 14 residues. V shed 4 bases and J shed 4 bases, with 14 bases lying between them. In germline, CDR1 is SGDLS, CDR2 YYNGEE. CDR3 in DNA: TGTGCCAGCAGCCCCGGGGAGGGCTTCTATGGCTACACCTTC. Amino acids: CASSPGEGFYGYTF.

The count of this clone is one. The chain carries TRBV19 and TRBJ2-1; D gene uncertain. This CDR3 comprises 14 residues. Trimming left V 6 bases short and J 6 bases short, with 15 bases between. CDR1 is LNHDA and CDR2 is SQIVND in the germline V gene (reference sequence). The CDR3 region has the DNA TGTGCCAGTAGCCGCCAGCGCGCTATCAATGAGCAGTTCTTC. Protein: CASSRQRAINEQFF. The complete variable domain, with remaining parts taken from reference TRBV19 and TRBJ2-1, reads DGGITQSPKYLFRKEGQNVTLSCEQNLNHDAMYWYRQDPGQGLRLIYYSQIVNDFQKGDIAEGYSVSREKKESFPLTVTSAQKNPTAFYLCASSRQRAINEQFFGPGTRLTVL.

V and J are TRBV29-1 and TRBJ1-1; D is undetermined. The germline gives CDR1 SQVTM, CDR2 ANQGSEA. The CDR3 length is 11 residues. V lost 7 bases to trimming and J lost 1 base, with 7 bases between them. The CDR3 loop reads CSGRQNTEAFF. CDR3 in DNA: TGCAGCGGCCGACAGAACACTGAAGCTTTCTTT.

Regarding this clone: The germline gene is not matched at one end of the junction; a read error may be the cause. The chain links TRBV19 to TRBJ2-5; D gene ambiguous. Per the germline V gene, CDR1 is LNHDA and CDR2 is SQIVND (reference sequence). The CDR3 loop spans 14 amino acids. The CDR3 loop is CASSPIDSQETQYF. CDR3 nucleotides: TGTGCCAGTTCCCCGATCGATTCTCAAGAGACTCAGTACTTC.